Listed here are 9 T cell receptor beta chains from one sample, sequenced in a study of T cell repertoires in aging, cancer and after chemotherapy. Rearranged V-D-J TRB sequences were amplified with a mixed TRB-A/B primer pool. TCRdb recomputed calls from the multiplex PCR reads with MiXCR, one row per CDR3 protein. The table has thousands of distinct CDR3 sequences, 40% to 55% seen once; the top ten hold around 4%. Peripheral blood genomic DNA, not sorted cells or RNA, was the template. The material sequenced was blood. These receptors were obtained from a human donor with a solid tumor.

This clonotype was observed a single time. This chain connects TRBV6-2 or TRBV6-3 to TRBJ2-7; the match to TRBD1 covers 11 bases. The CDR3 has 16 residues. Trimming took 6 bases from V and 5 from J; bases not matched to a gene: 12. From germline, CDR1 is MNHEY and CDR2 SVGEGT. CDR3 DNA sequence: TGTGCCAGCAGGAGGTTGGGACAGGGGGGAGAGGACGAGCAGTACTTC. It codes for CASRRLGQGGEDEQYF.

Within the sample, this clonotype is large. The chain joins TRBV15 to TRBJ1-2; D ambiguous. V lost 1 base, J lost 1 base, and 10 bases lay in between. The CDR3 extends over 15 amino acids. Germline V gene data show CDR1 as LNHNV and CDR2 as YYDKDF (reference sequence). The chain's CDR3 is CATSRVSDFNYGYTF. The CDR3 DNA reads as TGTGCCACCAGCAGAGTGTCAGATTTTAACTATGGCTACACCTTC.

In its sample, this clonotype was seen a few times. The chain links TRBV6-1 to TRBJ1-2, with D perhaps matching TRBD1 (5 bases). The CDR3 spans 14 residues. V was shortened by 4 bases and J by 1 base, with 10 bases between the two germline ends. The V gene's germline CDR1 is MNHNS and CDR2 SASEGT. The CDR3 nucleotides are TGTGCCAGCAGTGGGACACGGATTAACTATGGCTACACCTTC. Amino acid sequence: CASSGTRINYGYTF.

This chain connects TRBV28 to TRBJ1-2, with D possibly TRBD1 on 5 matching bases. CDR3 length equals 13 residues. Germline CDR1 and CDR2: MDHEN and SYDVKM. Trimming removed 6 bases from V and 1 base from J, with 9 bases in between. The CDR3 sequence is CASSSTVNYGYTF. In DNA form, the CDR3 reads TGTGCCAGCAGCTCGACAGTTAACTATGGCTACACCTTC.

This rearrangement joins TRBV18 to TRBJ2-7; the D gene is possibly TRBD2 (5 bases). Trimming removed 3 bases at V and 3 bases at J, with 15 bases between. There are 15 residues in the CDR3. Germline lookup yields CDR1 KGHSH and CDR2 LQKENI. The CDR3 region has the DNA TGTGCCAGCTCACCTTCGGCGGGCTCGTACTACGAGCAGTACTTC. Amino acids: CASSPSAGSYYEQYF. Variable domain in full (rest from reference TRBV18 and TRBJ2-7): NAGVMQNPRHLVRRRGQEARLRCSPMKGHSHVYWYRQLPEEGLKFMVYLQKENIIDESGMPKERFSAEFPKEGPSILRIQQVVRGDSAAYFCASSPSAGSYYEQYFGPGTRLTVT.

As DNA, the CDR3 is TGTGCCAGCAGTTTCGCAGGGGAGGGCTCACCCCTCCACTTT. Its protein is CASSFAGEGSPLHF. The chain links TRBV12-3 or TRBV12-4 to TRBJ1-6; D may be TRBD1 (6 bases). V lost 3 bases and J 10 bases, leaving 13 bases between the germline ends. CDR3 length: 14 amino acids.

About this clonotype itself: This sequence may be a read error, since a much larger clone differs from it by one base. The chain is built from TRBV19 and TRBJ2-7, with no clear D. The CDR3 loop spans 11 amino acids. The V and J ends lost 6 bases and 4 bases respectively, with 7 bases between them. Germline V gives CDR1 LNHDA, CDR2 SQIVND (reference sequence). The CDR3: CASREQYEQYF. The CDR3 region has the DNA TGTGCCAGTAGGGAACAGTACGAGCAGTACTTC.

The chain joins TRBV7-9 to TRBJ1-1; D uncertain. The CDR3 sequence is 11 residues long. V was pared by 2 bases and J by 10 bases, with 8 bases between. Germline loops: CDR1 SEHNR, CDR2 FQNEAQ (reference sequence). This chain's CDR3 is CASSLTQGAFF. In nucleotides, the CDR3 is TGTGCCAGCAGCTTAACCCAAGGAGCTTTCTTT. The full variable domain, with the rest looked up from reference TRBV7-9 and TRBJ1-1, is DTGVSQNPRHKITKRGQNVTFRCDPISEHNRLYWYRQTLGQGPEFLTYFQNEAQLEKSRLLSDRFSAERPKGSFSTLEIQRTEQGDSAMYLCASSLTQGAFFGQGTRLTVV.

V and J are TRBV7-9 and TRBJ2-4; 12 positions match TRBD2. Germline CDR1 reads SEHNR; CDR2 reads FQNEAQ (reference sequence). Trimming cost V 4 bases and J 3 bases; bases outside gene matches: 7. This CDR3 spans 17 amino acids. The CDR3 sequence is CASSSMTSGGFKNIQYF. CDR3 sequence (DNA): TGTGCCAGCAGCTCGATGACTAGCGGGGGCTTCAAAAACATTCAGTACTTC.